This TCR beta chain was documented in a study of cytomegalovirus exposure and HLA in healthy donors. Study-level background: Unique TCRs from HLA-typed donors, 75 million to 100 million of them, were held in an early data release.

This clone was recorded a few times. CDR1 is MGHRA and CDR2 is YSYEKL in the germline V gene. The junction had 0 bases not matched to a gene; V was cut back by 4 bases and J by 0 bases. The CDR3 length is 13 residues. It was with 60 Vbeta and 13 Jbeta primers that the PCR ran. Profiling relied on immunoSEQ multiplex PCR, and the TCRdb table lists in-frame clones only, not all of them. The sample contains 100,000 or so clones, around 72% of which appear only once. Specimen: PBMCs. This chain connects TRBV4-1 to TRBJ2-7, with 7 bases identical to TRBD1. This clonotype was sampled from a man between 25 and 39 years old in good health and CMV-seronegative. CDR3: CASSRDSSYEQYF. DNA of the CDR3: TGCGCCAGCAGCCGGGACAGCTCCTACGAGCAGTACTTC.